These T cell receptor beta chains were read from a single sample in a study of blood T cell repertoires in COVID-19. Clones were sequenced by immunoSEQ multiplex PCR, and TCRdb holds only the in-frame ones, with some missing. The sample shows 500,000 to 600,000 clones, roughly nine tenths of them seen only once. Sequencing was carried out using peripheral blood. The receptors stem from a woman aged 50 to 65 with COVID-19, enrolled during active disease. CDR3s include the opening cysteine and the closing phenylalanine or tryptophan. A D gene is named only where the DNA matches it firmly. Clone size appears in some rows only: once, few, many, or a class for an expanded clone.

abundance,d_gene,v_gene,j_gene,CDR3nt,CDR3aa
once,TRBD1,TRBV5-1,TRBJ1-2,TGCGCCAGCAGCCCCGAGGGGGCAAATATCTATGGCTACACCTTC,CASSPEGANIYGYTF
.,.,TRBV2,TRBJ1-1,TGTGCCAGCAGCGCCAGGGACACGGTGGCTTTCTTT,CASSARDTVAFF
.,.,TRBV5-4,TRBJ1-4,TGTGCCAGCAGCTTGTCGCGGGCAACTAATGAAAAACTGTTTTTT,CASSLSRATNEKLFF
.,TRBD1,TRBV6-5,TRBJ1-2,TGTGCCAGCAGATCTGGCCAGGGGGCGCGCTATGGCTACACCTTC,CASRSGQGARYGYTF
.,TRBD1,TRBV9,TRBJ1-3,TGTGCCAGCAGCGCGGGGACAGGGGGACTCGGAAACACCATATATTTT,CASSAGTGGLGNTIYF
.,.,TRBV28,TRBJ1-3,TGTGCCAGCAGTTCACCGACAGGCCTCTCTGGAAACACCATATATTTT,CASSSPTGLSGNTIYF
.,.,TRBV2,TRBJ1-5,TGTGCCAGCACCCCAAGCGCAGGGAGGCAGCCCCAGCATTTT,CASTPSAGRQPQHF
.,.,TRBV2,TRBJ1-5,TGTGCCAGCACCCGACAGCCCAATCAGCCCCAGCATTTT,CASTRQPNQPQHF
.,.,TRBV5-4,TRBJ1-1,TGTGCCAGCAGCTTGATGGGGGGAACTGAAGCTTTCTTT,CASSLMGGTEAFF
.,.,TRBV18,TRBJ2-7,TGTGCCAGCTCACCAACAACAGGGTTTCCCTACGAGCAGTACTTC,CASSPTTGFPYEQYF
few,.,TRBV6-1,TRBJ1-2,TGTGCCAGCAGTGAAGGACCTGGGTCCGAGGGTGGCTACACCTTC,CASSEGPGSEGGYTF
.,.,TRBV7-8,TRBJ2-7,TGTGCCAGCAGCTTGTCCTGGACCCGGGGCTACGAGCAGTACTTC,CASSLSWTRGYEQYF
.,TRBD1,TRBV19,TRBJ2-3,TGTGCCAGTAGCTTACTCCCGGGACAGGGAACAGATACGCAGTATTTT,CASSLLPGQGTDTQYF
.,TRBD1,TRBV27,TRBJ1-1,TGTGCCAGCAGTTTGACAGGGTCTGAAGCTTTCTTT,CASSLTGSEAFF
.,.,TRBV9,TRBJ1-1,TGTGCCAGCAGCGCCTTTTACAGGACTGAAGCTTTCTTT,CASSAFYRTEAFF
.,.,TRBV2,TRBJ1-5,TGTGCCACCCGGGACAACTTGGGAAATCAGCCCCAGCATTTT,CATRDNLGNQPQHF
once,.,TRBV11-1,TRBJ1-1,TGTGCCAGCAGCTTAACGCAGGCGAACACTGAAGCTTTCTTT,CASSLTQANTEAFF
.,.,TRBV6-4,TRBJ1-6,TGTGCCAGCAGTGAGACAGTTCTCTATAATTCACCCCTCCACTTT,CASSETVLYNSPLHF
.,.,TRBV6-5,TRBJ1-4,TGTGCCAGCAGCCATAGGGGCCAGAATGAAAAACTGTTTTTT,CASSHRGQNEKLFF
.,.,TRBV5-1,TRBJ2-2,TGCGCCAGCAGCTACGACAGGGGAGGGACCGGGGAGCTGTTTTTT,CASSYDRGGTGELFF
.,.,TRBV6-5,TRBJ2-1,TGTGCCAGCAGTCACAGGGAAGAAAATGAGCAGTTCTTC,CASSHREENEQFF
.,.,TRBV5-5,TRBJ2-7,TGTGCCAGCAGTTCGGGACACTCCTACGAGCAGTACTTC,CASSSGHSYEQYF
once,.,TRBV25-1,TRBJ2-2,TGTGCCAGCAGTGACCAACAGACGAGTTTAATCACCGGGGAGCTGTTTTTT,CASSDQQTSLITGELFF
.,TRBD1,TRBV10-3,TRBJ1-2,TGTGCCACCCTAAAGACAGGGGGGGATTCTAACTATGGCTACACCTTC,CATLKTGGDSNYGYTF
.,.,TRBV3-1/TRBV3-2,TRBJ1-1,TGTGCCAGCAGCCAAGCCCCCTCTACAGTTGAAGCTTTCTTT,CASSQAPSTVEAFF
.,.,TRBV3-1/TRBV3-2,TRBJ2-7,TGTGCCAGCAGCCAAGAGCCGGGCAGGGGCTACGAGCAGTACTTC,CASSQEPGRGYEQYF
.,.,TRBV18,TRBJ2-7,TGTGCCAGCTCACCACGACAGGCCCTCTCCTACGAGCAGTACTTC,CASSPRQALSYEQYF